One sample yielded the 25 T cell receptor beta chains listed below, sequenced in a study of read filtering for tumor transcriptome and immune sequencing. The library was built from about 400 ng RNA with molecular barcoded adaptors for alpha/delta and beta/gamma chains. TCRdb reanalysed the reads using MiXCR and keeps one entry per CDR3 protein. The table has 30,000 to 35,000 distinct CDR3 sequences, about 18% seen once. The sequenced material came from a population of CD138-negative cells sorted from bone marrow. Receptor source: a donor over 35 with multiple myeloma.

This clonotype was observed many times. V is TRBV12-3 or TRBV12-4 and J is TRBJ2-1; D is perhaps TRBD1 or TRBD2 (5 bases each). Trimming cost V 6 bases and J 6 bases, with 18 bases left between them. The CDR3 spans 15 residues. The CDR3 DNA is TGTGCCAGCAGAATCGGGACGGGTCGTGGCAATGAGCAGTTCTTC. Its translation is CASRIGTGRGNEQFF.

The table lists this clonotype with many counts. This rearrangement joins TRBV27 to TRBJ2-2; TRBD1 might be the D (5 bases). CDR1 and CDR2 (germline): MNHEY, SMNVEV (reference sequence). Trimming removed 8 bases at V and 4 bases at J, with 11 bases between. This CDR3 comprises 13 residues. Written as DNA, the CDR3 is TGTGCCAGCCAGGGTTTGGGCACCGGGGAGCTGTTTTTT. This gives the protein CASQGLGTGELFF.

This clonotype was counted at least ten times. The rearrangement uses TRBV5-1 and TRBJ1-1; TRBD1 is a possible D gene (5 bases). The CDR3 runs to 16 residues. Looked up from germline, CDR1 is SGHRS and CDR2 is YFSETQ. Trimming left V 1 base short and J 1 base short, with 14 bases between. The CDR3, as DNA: TGCGCCAGCAGCTTGTTGGCAGGGTTGAGGAACACTGAAGCTTTCTTT. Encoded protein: CASSLLAGLRNTEAFF.

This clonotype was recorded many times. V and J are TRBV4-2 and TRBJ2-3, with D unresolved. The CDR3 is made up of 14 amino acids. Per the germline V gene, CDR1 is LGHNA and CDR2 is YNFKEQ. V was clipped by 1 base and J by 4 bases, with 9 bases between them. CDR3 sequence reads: CASSQVAGSDTQYF. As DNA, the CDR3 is TGTGCCAGCAGCCAAGTAGCCGGCTCAGATACGCAGTATTTT.

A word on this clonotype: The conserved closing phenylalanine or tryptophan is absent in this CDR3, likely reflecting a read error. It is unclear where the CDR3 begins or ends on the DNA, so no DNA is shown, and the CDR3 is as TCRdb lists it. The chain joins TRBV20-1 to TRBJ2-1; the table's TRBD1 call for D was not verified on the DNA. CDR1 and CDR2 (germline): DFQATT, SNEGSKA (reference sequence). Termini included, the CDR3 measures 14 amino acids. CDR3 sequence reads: CSGSLGGVGNEQCL.

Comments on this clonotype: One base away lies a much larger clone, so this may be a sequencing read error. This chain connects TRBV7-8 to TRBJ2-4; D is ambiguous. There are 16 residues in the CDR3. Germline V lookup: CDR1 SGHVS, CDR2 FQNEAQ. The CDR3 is CASSLGVSEAKNIRYF. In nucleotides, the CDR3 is TGTGCCAGCAGCTTAGGAGTCAGCGAGGCCAAAAACATTCGGTACTTC. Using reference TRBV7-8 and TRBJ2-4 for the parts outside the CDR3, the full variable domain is GAGVSQSPRYKVAKRGQDVALRCDPISGHVSLFWYQQALGQGPEFLTYFQNEAQLDKSGLPSDRFFAERPEGSVSTLKIQRTQQEDSAVYLCASSLGVSEAKNIRYFGAGTRLSVL.

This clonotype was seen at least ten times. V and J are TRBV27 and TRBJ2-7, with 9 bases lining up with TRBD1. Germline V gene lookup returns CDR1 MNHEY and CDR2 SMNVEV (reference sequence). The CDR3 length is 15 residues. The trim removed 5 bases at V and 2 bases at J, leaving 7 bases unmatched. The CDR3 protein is CASSLLGQGTYEQYF. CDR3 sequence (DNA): TGTGCCAGCAGTCTCCTCGGACAGGGGACCTACGAGCAGTACTTC.

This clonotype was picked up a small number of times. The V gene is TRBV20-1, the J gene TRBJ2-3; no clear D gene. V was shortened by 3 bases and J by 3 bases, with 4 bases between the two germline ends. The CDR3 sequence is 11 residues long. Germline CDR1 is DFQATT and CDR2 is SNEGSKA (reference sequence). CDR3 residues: CSASRTDTQYF. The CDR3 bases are TGCAGTGCTAGTCGAACAGATACGCAGTATTTT.

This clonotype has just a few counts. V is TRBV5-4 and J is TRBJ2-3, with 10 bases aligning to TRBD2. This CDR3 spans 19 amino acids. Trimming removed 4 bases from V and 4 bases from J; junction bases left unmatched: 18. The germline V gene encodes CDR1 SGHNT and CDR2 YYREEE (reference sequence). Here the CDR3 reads CASSPRASGRGGVPDTQYF. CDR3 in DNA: TGTGCCAGCAGCCCCCGGGCTAGCGGGAGAGGCGGGGTTCCAGATACGCAGTATTTT.

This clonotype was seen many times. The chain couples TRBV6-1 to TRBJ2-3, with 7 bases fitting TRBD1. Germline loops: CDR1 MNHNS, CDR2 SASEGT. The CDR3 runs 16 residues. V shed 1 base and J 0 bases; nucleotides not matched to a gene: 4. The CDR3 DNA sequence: TGTGCCAGCAGTGAAGTCTTGACAGGGAGCACAGATACGCAGTATTTT. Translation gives CASSEVLTGSTDTQYF.

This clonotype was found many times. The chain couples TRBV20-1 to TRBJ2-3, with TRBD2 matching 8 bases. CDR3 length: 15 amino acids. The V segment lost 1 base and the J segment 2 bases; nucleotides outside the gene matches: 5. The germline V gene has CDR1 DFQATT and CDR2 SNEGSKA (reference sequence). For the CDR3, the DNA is TGCAGTGCTAGAGTTCAACTAGCGGCCACAGATACGCAGTATTTT. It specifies CSARVQLAATDTQYF.

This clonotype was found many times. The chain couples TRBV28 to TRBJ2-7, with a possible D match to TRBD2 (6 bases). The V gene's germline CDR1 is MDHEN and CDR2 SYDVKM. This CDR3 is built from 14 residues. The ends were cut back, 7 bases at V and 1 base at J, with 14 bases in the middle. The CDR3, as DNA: TGTGCCAGCACCGGAGGGCGGCTTTCCTACGAGCAGTACTTC. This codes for CASTGGRLSYEQYF.

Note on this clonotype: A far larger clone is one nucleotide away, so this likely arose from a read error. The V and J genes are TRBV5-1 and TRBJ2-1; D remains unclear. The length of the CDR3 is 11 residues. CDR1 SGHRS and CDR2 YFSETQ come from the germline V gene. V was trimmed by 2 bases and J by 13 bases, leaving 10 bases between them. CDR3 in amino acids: CASSFGETQFF. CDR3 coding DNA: TGCGCCAGCAGCTTTGGAGAGACCCAGTTCTTC.

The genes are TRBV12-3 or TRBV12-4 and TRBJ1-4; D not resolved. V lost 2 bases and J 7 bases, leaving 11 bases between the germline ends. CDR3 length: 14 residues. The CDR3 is CASSLTVAGEKLFF. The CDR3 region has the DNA TGTGCCAGCAGTTTAACGGTGGCTGGTGAAAAACTGTTTTTT.

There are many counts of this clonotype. In DNA, the CDR3 is TGTGCCAGCAGCGGGAGCATGGACTACGAGCAGTACTTC. As protein: CASSGSMDYEQYF. The genes are TRBV25-1 and TRBJ2-7; maybe TRBD2 (6 bases). The germline V and J ends were trimmed by 6 bases and 3 bases, with 12 bases remaining between them. This CDR3 comprises 13 residues. Germline V gives CDR1 MGHDK, CDR2 SYGVNS.

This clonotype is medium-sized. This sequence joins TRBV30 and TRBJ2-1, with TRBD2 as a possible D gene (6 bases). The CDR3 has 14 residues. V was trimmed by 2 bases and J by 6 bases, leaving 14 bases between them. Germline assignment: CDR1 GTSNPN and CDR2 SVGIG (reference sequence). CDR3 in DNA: TGTGCCTGGAGTCGGGGGAGAAGTAGCAATGAGCAGTTCTTC. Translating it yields CAWSRGRSSNEQFF.

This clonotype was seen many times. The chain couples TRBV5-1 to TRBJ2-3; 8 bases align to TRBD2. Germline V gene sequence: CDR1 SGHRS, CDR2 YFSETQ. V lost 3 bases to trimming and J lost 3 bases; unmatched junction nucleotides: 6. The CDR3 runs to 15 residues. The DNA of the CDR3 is TGCGCCAGCAGCTGGGAGGGACTAGAAACAGATACGCAGTATTTT. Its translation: CASSWEGLETDTQYF.

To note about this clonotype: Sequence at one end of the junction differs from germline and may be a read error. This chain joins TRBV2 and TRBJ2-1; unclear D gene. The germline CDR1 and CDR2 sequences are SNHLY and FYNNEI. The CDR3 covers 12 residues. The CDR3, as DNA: TGTGCCAGCAGTGTTGAGTCCAATGAGCAGTTCTTT. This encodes CASSVESNEQFF.

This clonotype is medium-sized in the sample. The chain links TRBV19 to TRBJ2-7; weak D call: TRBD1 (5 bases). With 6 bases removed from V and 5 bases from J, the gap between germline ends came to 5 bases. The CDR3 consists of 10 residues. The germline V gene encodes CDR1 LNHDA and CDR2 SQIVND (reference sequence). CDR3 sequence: CASRGHEQYF. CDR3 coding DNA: TGTGCCAGTAGGGGGCACGAGCAGTACTTC.

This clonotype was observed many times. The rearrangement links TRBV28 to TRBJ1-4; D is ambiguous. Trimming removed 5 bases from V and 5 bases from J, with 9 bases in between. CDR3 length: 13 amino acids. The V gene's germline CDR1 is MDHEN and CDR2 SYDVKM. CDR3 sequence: CASSAAGNEKLFF. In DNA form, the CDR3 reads TGTGCCAGCAGTGCAGCAGGAAATGAAAAACTGTTTTTT.

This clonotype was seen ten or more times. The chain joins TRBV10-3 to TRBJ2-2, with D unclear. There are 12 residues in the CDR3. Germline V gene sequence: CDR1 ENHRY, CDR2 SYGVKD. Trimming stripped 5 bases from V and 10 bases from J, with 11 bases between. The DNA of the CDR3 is TGTGCCATCAGTCAAGGGATGAAGGAGCTGTTTTTT. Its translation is CAISQGMKELFF.

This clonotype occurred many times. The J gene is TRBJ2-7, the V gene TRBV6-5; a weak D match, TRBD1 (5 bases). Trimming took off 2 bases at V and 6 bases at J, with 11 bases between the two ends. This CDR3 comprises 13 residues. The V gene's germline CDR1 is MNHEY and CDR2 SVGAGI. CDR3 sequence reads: CASSYPDSSEQYF. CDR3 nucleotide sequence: TGTGCCAGCAGTTACCCTGACAGCTCCGAGCAGTACTTC.

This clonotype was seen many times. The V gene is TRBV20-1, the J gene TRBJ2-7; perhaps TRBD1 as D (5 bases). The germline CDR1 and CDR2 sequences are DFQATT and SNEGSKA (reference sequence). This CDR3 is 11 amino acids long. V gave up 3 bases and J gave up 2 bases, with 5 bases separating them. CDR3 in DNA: TGCAGTGCTAGGGACACCTACGAGCAGTACTTC. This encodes CSARDTYEQYF.

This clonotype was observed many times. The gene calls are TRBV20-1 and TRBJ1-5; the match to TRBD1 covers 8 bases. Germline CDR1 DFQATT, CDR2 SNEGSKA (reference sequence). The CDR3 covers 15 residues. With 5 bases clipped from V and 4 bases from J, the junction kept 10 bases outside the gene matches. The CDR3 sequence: CSALTGGGLNQPQHF. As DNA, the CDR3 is TGCAGTGCTCTAACAGGGGGAGGATTAAATCAGCCCCAGCATTTT.

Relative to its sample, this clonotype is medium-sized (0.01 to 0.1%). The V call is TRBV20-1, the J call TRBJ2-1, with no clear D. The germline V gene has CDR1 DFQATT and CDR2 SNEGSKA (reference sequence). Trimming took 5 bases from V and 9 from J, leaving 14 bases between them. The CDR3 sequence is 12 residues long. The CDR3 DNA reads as TGCAGTGCTGCCCCCGGGTTGGGTGAGCAGTTCTTC. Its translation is CSAAPGLGEQFF.